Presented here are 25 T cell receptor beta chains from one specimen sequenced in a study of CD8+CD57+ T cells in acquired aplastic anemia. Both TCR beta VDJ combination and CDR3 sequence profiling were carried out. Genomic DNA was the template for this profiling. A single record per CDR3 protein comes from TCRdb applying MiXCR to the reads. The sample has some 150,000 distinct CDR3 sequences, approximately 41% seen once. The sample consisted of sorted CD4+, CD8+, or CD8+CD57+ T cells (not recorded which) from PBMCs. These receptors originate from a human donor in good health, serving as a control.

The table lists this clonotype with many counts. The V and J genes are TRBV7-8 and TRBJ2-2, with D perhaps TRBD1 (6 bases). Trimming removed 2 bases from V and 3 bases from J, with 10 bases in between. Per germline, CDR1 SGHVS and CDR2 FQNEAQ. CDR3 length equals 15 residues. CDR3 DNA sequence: TGTGCCAGCAGCTTAAGGGGGATCGACACCGGGGAGCTGTTTTTT. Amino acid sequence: CASSLRGIDTGELFF.

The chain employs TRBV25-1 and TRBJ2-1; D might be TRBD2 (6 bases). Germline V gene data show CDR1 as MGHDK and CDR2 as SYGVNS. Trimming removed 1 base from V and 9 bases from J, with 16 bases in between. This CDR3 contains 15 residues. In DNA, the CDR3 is TGTGCCAGCAGTGAATCCCTAGGCGGGGAAAGTGAGCAGTTCTTC. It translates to CASSESLGGESEQFF.

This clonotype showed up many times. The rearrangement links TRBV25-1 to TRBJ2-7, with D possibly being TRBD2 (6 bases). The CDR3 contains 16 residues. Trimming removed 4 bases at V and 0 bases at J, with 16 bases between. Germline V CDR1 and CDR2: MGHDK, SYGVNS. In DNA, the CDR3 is TGTGCCAGCAGTGCACTAAATAGCGGACGCTCCTACGAGCAGTACTTC. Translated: CASSALNSGRSYEQYF.

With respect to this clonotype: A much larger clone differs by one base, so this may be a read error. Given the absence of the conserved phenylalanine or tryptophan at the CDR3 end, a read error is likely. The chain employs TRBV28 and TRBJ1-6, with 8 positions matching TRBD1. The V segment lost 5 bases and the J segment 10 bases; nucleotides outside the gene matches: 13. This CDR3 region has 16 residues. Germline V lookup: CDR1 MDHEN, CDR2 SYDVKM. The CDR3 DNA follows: TGTGCCAGCAGTGTTGTACAACAGGGGGGAGGGTCACCCCTCCACCTT. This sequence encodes CASSVVQQGGGSPLHL.

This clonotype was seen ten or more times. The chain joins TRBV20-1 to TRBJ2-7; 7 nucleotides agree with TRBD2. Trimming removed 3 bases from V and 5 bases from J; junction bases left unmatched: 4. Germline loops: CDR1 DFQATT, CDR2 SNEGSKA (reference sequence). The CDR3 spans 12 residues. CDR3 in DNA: TGCAGTGCTAGGGGGCGGGGGAACGAGCAGTACTTC. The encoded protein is CSARGRGNEQYF.

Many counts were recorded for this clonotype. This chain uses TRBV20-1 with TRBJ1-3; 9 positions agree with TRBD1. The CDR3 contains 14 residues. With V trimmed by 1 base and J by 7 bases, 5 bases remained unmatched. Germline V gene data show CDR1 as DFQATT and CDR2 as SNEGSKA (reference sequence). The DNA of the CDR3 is TGCAGTGCTAGAGGGGACAGGGATTTCAACACCATATATTTT. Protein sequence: CSARGDRDFNTIYF.

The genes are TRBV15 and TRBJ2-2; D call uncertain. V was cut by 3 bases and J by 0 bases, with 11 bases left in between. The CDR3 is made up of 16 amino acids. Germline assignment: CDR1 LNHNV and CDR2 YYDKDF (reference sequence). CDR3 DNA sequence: TGTGCCACCAGCAGGGAGAGTGGAGCGAACACCGGGGAGCTGTTTTTT. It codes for CATSRESGANTGELFF.

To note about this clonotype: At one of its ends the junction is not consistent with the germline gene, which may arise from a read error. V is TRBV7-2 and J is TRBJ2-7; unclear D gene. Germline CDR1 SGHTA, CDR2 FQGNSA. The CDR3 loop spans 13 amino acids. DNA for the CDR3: TGCGCCAGCAGTCGTCAGGACTCCTACGAGCAGTACTTC. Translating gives CASSRQDSYEQYF.

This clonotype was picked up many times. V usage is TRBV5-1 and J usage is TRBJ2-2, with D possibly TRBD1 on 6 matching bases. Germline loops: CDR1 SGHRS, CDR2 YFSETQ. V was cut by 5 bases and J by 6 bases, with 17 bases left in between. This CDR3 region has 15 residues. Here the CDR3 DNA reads TGCGCCAGCAGTTGGGACACCTTACGTCCCGGGGAGCTGTTTTTT. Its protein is CASSWDTLRPGELFF.

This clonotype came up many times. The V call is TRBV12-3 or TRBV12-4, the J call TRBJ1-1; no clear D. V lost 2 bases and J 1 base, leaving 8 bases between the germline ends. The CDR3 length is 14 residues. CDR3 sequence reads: CASSLTSANTEAFF. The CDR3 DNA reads TGTGCCAGCAGTTTAACGTCGGCGAACACTGAAGCTTTCTTT.

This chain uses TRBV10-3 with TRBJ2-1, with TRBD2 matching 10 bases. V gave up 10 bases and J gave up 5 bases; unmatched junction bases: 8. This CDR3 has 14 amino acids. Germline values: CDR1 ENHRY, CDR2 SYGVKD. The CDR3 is CATSLAGANNEQFF. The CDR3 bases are TGTGCCACCTCGCTAGCGGGAGCCAACAATGAGCAGTTCTTC.

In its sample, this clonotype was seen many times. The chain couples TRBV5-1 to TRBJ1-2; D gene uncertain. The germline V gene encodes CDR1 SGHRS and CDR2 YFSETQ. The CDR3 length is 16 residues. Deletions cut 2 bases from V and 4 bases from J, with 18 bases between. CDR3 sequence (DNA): TGCGCCAGCAGCTTCGGACGGGCCCAGCGGGGCTATGGCTACACCTTC. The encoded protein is CASSFGRAQRGYGYTF. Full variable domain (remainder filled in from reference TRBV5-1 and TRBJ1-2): KAGVTQTPRYLIKTRGQQVTLSCSPISGHRSVSWYQQTPGQGLQFLFEYFSETQRNKGNFPGRFSGRQFSNSRSEMNVSTLELGDSALYLCASSFGRAQRGYGYTFGSGTRLTVV.

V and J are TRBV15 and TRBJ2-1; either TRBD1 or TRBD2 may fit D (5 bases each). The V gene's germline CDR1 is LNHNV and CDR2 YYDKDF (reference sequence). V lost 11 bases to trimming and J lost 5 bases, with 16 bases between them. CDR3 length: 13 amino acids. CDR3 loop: CACRDAPHNEQFF. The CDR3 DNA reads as TGTGCCTGCCGGGACGCGCCTCACAATGAGCAGTTCTTC.

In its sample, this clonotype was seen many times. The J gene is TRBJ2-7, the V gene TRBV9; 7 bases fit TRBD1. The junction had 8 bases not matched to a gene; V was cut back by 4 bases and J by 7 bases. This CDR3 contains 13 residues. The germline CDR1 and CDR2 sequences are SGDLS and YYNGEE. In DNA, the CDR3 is TGTGCCAGCAGCCCCGGACAGGTCCATGAGCAGTACTTC. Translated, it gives CASSPGQVHEQYF.

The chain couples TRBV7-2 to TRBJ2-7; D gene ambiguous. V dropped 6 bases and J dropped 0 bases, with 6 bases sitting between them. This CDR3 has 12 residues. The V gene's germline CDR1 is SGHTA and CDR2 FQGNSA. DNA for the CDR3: TGTGCCAGCAGTGGGTACTCCTACGAGCAGTACTTC. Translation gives CASSGYSYEQYF.

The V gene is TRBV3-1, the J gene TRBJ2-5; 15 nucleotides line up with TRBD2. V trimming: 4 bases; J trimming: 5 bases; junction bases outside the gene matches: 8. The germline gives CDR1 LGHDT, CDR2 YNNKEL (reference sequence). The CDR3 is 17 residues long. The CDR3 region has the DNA TGTGCCAGCAGCCTCGGGGGACTAGCGGGGGGTGGTGAGACCCAGTACTTC. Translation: CASSLGGLAGGGETQYF.

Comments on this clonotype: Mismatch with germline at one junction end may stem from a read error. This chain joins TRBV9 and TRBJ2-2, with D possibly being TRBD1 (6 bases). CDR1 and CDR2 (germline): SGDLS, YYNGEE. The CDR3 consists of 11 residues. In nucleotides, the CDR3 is TGTGCCAGCAGCGTAGTAGGGGGGCTGTTTTTT. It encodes CASSVVGGLFF.

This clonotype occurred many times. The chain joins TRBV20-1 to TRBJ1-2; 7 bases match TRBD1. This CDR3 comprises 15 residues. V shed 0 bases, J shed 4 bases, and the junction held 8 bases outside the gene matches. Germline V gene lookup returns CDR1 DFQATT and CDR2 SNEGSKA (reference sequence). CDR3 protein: CSARDRQGLIYGYTF. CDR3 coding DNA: TGCAGTGCTAGAGATCGACAGGGTCTCATCTATGGCTACACCTTC.

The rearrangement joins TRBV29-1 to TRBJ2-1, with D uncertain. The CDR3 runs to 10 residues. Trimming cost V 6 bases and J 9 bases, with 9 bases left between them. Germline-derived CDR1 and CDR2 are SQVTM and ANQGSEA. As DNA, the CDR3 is TGCAGCGTCAGAGTTGGTGAGCAGTTCTTC. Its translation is CSVRVGEQFF.

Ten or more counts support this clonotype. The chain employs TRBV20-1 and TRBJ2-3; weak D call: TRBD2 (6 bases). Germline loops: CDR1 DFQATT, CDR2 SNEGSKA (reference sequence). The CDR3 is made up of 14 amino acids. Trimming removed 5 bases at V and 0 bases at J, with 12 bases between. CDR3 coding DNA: TGCAGTGCTTCACTAGCAGCTAGCACAGATACGCAGTATTTT. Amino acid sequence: CSASLAASTDTQYF.

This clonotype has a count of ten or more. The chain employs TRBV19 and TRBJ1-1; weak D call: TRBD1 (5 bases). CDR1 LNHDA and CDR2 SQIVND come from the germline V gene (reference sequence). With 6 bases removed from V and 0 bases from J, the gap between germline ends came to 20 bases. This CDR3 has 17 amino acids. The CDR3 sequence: CASSLSWGVYMNTEAFF. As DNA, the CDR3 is TGTGCCAGTAGCCTGAGTTGGGGGGTTTACATGAACACTGAAGCTTTCTTT. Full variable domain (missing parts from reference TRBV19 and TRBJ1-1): DGGITQSPKYLFRKEGQNVTLSCEQNLNHDAMYWYRQDPGQGLRLIYYSQIVNDFQKGDIAEGYSVSREKKESFPLTVTSAQKNPTAFYLCASSLSWGVYMNTEAFFGQGTRLTVV.

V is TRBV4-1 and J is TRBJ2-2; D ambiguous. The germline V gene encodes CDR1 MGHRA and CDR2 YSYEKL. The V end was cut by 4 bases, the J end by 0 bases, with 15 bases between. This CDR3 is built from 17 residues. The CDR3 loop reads CASSPPELYANTGELFF. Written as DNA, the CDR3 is TGCGCCAGCAGCCCTCCAGAGCTTTACGCGAACACCGGGGAGCTGTTTTTT.

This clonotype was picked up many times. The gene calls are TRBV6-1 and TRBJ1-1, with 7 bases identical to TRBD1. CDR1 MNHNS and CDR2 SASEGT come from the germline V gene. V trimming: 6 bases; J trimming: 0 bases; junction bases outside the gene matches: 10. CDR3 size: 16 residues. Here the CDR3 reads CASRLLATGLNTEAFF. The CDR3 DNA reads TGTGCCAGCAGACTACTAGCGACAGGGCTGAACACTGAAGCTTTCTTT.

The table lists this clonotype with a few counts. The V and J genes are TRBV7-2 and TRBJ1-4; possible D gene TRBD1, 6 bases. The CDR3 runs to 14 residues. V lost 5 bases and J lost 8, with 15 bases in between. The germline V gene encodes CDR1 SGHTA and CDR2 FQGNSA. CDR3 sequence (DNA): TGTGCCAGCAGCGCTCAAACAGGGCGCGAAAAACTGTTTTTT. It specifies CASSAQTGREKLFF.

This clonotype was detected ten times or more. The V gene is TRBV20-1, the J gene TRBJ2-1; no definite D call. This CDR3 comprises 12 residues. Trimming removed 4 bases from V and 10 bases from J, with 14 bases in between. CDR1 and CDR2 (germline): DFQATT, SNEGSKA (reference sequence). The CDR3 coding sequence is TGCAGTGCTAACGGTGCCCGCACGGAGCAGTTCTTC. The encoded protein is CSANGARTEQFF.